The following is a T cell receptor beta chain sequence with its context. As yet, its antigen is unknown. 60 Vbeta and 13 Jbeta primers were used in PCR. Assay: immunoSEQ multiplex PCR; the TCRdb copy retains only in-frame clones and omits some. Of about 230,000 clones in the sample, 78% were seen once. The data stem from a study of cytomegalovirus exposure and HLA in healthy donors. Trimming cost V 1 base and J 3 bases, with 22 bases left between them. From germline, CDR1 is SGHRS and CDR2 YFSETQ. The CDR3 has 18 amino acids. Findings and limits, study-wide: Reportedly, fewer N-insertions than the approximately 690-donor mean appeared in an Asian-associated ancestry cluster in a later analysis. After further analysis at a later stage, 17,000 or so TCR beta sequences were associated with HLA alleles at 0.05 false discovery rate. About 180 TCR beta chains were listed as cytomegalovirus-associated.

Material for sequencing was PBMCs. The chain carries TRBV5-1 and TRBJ1-2, with D maybe TRBD1 (5 bases). The clonotype originates from a boy younger than 18 in good health and CMV-seronegative. The CDR3: CASSLTADKGFGHYGYTF. CDR3 nucleotides: TGCGCCAGCAGCTTGACCGCGGACAAAGGTTTTGGACACTATGGCTACACCTTC.